This T cell receptor (beta chain) was observed in a study of T cell changes during pregnancy in multiple sclerosis. V was clipped by 0 bases and J by 3 bases; unmatched bases: 4. CDR3 length: 15 residues. CDR1 is ENHRY and CDR2 is SYGVKD in the germline V gene. Using immunoSEQ multiplex PCR, the repertoire was profiled, and TCRdb retains in-frame clones only, with some absent. The table includes about 58,000 clones, roughly 93% detected once. The chain employs TRBV10-3 and TRBJ1-2, with 7 nucleotides matching TRBD1. The sequences come from CD8+ T cells from peripheral blood mononuclear cells, collected in the second trimester of pregnancy. This receptor was identified in a female donor with multiple sclerosis, enrolled in a pregnancy study. For the CDR3, the DNA is TGTGCCATCAGTGAGTCGACAGGGCTATACTATGGCTACACCTTC. Encoded protein: CAISESTGLYYGYTF.